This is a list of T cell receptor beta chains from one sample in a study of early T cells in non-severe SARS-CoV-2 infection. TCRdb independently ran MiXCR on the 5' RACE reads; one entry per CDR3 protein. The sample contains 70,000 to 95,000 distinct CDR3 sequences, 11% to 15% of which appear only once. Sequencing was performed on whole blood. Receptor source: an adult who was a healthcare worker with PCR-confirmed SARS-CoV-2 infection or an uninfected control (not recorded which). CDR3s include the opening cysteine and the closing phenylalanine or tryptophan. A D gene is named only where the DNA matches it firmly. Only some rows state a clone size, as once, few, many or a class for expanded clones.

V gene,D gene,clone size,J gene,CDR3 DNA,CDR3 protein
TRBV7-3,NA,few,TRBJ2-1,TGTGCCAGCAGCTTAAGACTAGAGGGTGAGCAGTTCTTC,CASSLRLEGEQFF
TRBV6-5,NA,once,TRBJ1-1,TGTGCCAGCAGTTACAAGGGAAGGGGCACTGAAGCTTTCTTT,CASSYKGRGTEAFF
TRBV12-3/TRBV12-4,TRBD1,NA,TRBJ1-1,TGTGCCAGCAGTTCCGGGACAGCGGTCACTGAAGCTTTCTTT,CASSSGTAVTEAFF
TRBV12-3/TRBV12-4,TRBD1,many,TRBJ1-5,TGTGCCAGCAGTTGGACAGGGTATCAGCCCCAGCATTTT,CASSWTGYQPQHF
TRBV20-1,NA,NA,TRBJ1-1,TGCAGTGCTAGTGTCGGGGGTGTAAACACTGAAGCTTTCTTT,CSASVGGVNTEAFF
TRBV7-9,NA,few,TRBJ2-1,TGTGCCAGCAGCCCGCATGGATCAGGCCCCTACAATGAGCAGTTCTTC,CASSPHGSGPYNEQFF
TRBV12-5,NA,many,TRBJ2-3,TGTGCTAGTGGTTTGTCTAGCGTAGGCACAGATACGCAGTATTTT,CASGLSSVGTDTQYF
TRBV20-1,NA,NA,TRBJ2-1,TGCAGTGCTACGACCGGGGACCCCTACAATGAGCAGTTCTTC,CSATTGDPYNEQFF
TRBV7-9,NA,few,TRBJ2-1,TGTGCCAGCAGCCCTCCCGGGCGGGGGCGAACCTACAATGAGCAGTTCTTC,CASSPPGRGRTYNEQFF
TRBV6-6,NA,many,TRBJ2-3,TGTGCCAGCAGTTACGCGGAGGCTATCCTGGACACAGATACGCAGTATTTT,CASSYAEAILDTDTQYF
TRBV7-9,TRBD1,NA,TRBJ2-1,TGTGCCAGCAGCCGACAGGGTATGGTCTACAATGAGCAGTTCTTC,CASSRQGMVYNEQFF
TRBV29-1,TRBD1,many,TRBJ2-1,TGCAGCGTTGGGGACAGGGGGCTTGGGGATGAGCAGTTCTTC,CSVGDRGLGDEQFF
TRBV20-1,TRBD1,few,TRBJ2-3,TGCAGTGCTAAGACAGGGTCCAACACAGATACGCAGTATTTT,CSAKTGSNTDTQYF
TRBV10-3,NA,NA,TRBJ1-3,TGTGCCATCAGTGACCCGGGTCACTCTGGAAACACCATATATTTT,CAISDPGHSGNTIYF
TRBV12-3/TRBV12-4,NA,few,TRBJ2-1,TGTGCCAGCAGTTTAGAGGGTCGCGGGCGCTACAATGAGCAGTTCTTC,CASSLEGRGRYNEQFF
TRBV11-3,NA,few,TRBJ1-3,TGTGCCAGCAGCGCGACAGGCAACTCTGGAAACACCATATATTTT,CASSATGNSGNTIYF
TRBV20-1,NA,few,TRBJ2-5,TGCAGTGCTAGAGATCTGGGAATAGAGACCCAGTACTTC,CSARDLGIETQYF
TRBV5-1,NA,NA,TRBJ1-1,TGCGCCAGCAGCCCGAGGACGGAGACTGAAGCTTTCTTT,CASSPRTETEAFF
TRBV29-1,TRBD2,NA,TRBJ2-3,TGCAGCGCGGGACTAGTAACGACTACGCAGTATTTT,CSAGLVTTTQYF
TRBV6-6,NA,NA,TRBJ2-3,TGTGCCAGCAGTTACTTAAGAGGGGGGATTGAGATAGATACGCAGTATTTT,CASSYLRGGIEIDTQYF
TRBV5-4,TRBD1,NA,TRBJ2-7,TGTGCCAGCAGGTCACAGGGGTCCTACGAGCAGTACTTC,CASRSQGSYEQYF
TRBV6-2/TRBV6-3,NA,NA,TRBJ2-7,TGTGCCAGCAGTTACGACCAGGGGCTGCCGGTAAAGTACTTC,CASSYDQGLPVKYF
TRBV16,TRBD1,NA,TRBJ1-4,TGTGCCAGCAGCCAATATGGCCGAGTGGGGACAGGCGAGCCCCTAAAGGAAAAACTGTTTTTT,CASSQYGRVGTGEPLKEKLFF
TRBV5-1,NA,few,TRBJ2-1,TGCGCCAGCAGCTTGGCCTTAAGCGAGGTTCTTGAGCAGTTCTTC,CASSLALSEVLEQFF
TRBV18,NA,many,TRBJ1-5,TGTGCCAGCTCGCTACAGGGAAATCAGCCCCAGCATTTT,CASSLQGNQPQHF
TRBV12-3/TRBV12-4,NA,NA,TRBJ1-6,TGTGCCAGCAGTCCAGACTTTGTCAGGGACCGTAATTCACCCCTCCACTTT,CASSPDFVRDRNSPLHF
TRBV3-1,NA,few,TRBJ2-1,TGTGCCAGCAGCCAAGCCGGGCTAGCGCCCTACAATGAGCAGTTCTTC,CASSQAGLAPYNEQFF
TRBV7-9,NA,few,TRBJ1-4,TGTGCCAGCAGATCCGATAAAAGGGGTGAAAAACTGTTTTTT,CASRSDKRGEKLFF
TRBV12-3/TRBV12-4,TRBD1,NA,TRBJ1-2,TGTGCCAGCAGGAACAGGGGCGGCTACACCTTC,CASRNRGGYTF
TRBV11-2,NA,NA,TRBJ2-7,TGTGCCAGCAGCTTAGATTTCGGCGAGCAGTACTTC,CASSLDFGEQYF
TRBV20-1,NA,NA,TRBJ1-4,TGCAGTGCTAGGCACCGGGGCGCTGCAACTAATGAAAAACTGTTTTTT,CSARHRGAATNEKLFF
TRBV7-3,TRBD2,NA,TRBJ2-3,TGTGCCAGCAGCTCCCACCGGACTAGCGGGACGACTAGCACAGATACGCAGTATTTT,CASSSHRTSGTTSTDTQYF